What follows is one T cell receptor beta chain and its context. This sample is part of a study of cytomegalovirus exposure and HLA in healthy donors. PCR primers comprised 60 Vbeta and 13 Jbeta primers. TCRdb's table, derived via immunoSEQ multiplex PCR, lists solely in-frame clones and lacks some. Seen here are about 140,000 clones, about 80% observed once, and the top ten hold around an eighth. The sample was PBMCs. This TCR came from a woman aged 40 to 50 in good health and CMV-seronegative.

The CDR3 bases are TGTGCCAGCTCACCATCAGGCAGCTCTGGAAACACCATATATTTT. It specifies CASSPSGSSGNTIYF. The J gene is TRBJ1-3, the V gene TRBV18, with no clear D. The CDR3 loop spans 15 amino acids. Germline V gene data show CDR1 as KGHSH and CDR2 as LQKENI. V was shortened by 2 bases and J by 0 bases, with 8 bases between the two germline ends. Full variable domain (remainder filled in from reference TRBV18 and TRBJ1-3): NAGVMQNPRHLVRRRGQEARLRCSPMKGHSHVYWYRQLPEEGLKFMVYLQKENIIDESGMPKERFSAEFPKEGPSILRIQQVVRGDSAAYFCASSPSGSSGNTIYFGEGSWLTVV.